Listed below are T cell receptor beta chains from one sample, sequenced in a study of beta chain features in type 1 diabetes. Clones were read by immunoSEQ multiplex PCR, and TCRdb kept only the in-frame ones, dropping some. The table has tens of thousands of clones, around 40% seen once. Sequenced input: Tregs from blood. The receptors were sampled from a man aged 25 to 40 with type 1 diabetes. Each CDR3 is given with its conserved first and last residue. The order of the fields is CDR3 protein, J gene, V gene, clone size. The size field is filled for only some rows; it gives once, few, many or a size class.

CDR3 protein: CASSLSGGNTQYF
J gene: TRBJ2-3
V gene: TRBV7-2
clone size: few

CDR3 protein: CASNKERERGEQFF
J gene: TRBJ2-1
V gene: TRBV5-1
clone size: -

CDR3 protein: CASSLVLAGNEQYF
J gene: TRBJ2-7
V gene: TRBV7-6
clone size: -

CDR3 protein: CASSLENSYEQYF
J gene: TRBJ2-7
V gene: TRBV7-2
clone size: -

CDR3 protein: CASSGGAEAFF
J gene: TRBJ1-1
V gene: TRBV7-8
clone size: -

CDR3 protein: CASSGAMNTEAFF
J gene: TRBJ1-1
V gene: TRBV9
clone size: few

CDR3 protein: CASSLPHSYEQYF
J gene: TRBJ2-7
V gene: TRBV5-6
clone size: once

CDR3 protein: CASRPREDSYEQYF
J gene: TRBJ2-7
V gene: TRBV27
clone size: few

CDR3 protein: CSARQETQYF
J gene: TRBJ2-5
V gene: TRBV20-1
clone size: once

CDR3 protein: CASSLQGGSYNEQFF
J gene: TRBJ2-1
V gene: TRBV2
clone size: -

CDR3 protein: CASSEITGGITEAFF
J gene: TRBJ1-1
V gene: TRBV25-1
clone size: -

CDR3 protein: CASSLQGLNTEAFF
J gene: TRBJ1-1
V gene: TRBV7-2
clone size: few

CDR3 protein: CSKTKDTSGRYNEQFF
J gene: TRBJ2-1
V gene: TRBV29-1
clone size: few

CDR3 protein: CASSLGGGRDSYEQYF
J gene: -
V gene: TRBV5-4
clone size: -

CDR3 protein: CASSLVGHSGNTIYF
J gene: TRBJ1-3
V gene: TRBV13
clone size: few

CDR3 protein: CASSFLGSGRGFEQYF
J gene: TRBJ2-7
V gene: TRBV28
clone size: -

CDR3 protein: CSVRQGANGNQPQHF
J gene: TRBJ1-5
V gene: TRBV29-1
clone size: few

CDR3 protein: CASSLMATGGTDTQYF
J gene: TRBJ2-3
V gene: TRBV5-1
clone size: few

CDR3 protein: CASSQGATSGNEQFF
J gene: TRBJ2-1
V gene: TRBV4-2
clone size: few

CDR3 protein: CASSGGTSGLNEQFF
J gene: TRBJ2-1
V gene: TRBV11-3
clone size: few

CDR3 protein: CASSSPGSGYTF
J gene: TRBJ1-2
V gene: TRBV27
clone size: -

CDR3 protein: CASSFDRGYDEQYF
J gene: TRBJ2-7
V gene: TRBV5-4
clone size: -

CDR3 protein: CASSSGYTQYF
J gene: TRBJ2-3
V gene: TRBV14
clone size: -

CDR3 protein: CASSLGDRGHNEQFF
J gene: TRBJ2-1
V gene: TRBV5-1
clone size: -

CDR3 protein: CAISGSGGQYNEQFF
J gene: TRBJ2-1
V gene: TRBV10-3
clone size: -

CDR3 protein: CARNGAPGELFF
J gene: TRBJ2-2
V gene: TRBV10-1
clone size: -

CDR3 protein: CSVTGTARGEQYF
J gene: TRBJ2-7
V gene: TRBV29-1
clone size: few

CDR3 protein: CASSLVRQGAGELFF
J gene: TRBJ2-2
V gene: TRBV2
clone size: -

CDR3 protein: CASSSSRGEKLFF
J gene: TRBJ1-4
V gene: TRBV5-4
clone size: few

CDR3 protein: CASSPLQGEWETQYF
J gene: TRBJ2-5
V gene: TRBV19
clone size: few

CDR3 protein: CASTQIAGGRYEQYF
J gene: TRBJ2-7
V gene: TRBV7-9
clone size: few

CDR3 protein: CASSYRGISNEKLFF
J gene: TRBJ1-4
V gene: TRBV27
clone size: -

CDR3 protein: CASSLDRVTYGYTF
J gene: TRBJ1-2
V gene: TRBV28
clone size: once

CDR3 protein: CASSLAGGTQYF
J gene: TRBJ2-5
V gene: TRBV7-8
clone size: few

CDR3 protein: CASSSYRESANEKLFF
J gene: TRBJ1-4
V gene: TRBV27
clone size: once

CDR3 protein: CASSPYGGTGRYEQYF
J gene: TRBJ2-7
V gene: TRBV14
clone size: -

CDR3 protein: CASSIQGTGELFF
J gene: TRBJ2-2
V gene: TRBV6-5
clone size: -